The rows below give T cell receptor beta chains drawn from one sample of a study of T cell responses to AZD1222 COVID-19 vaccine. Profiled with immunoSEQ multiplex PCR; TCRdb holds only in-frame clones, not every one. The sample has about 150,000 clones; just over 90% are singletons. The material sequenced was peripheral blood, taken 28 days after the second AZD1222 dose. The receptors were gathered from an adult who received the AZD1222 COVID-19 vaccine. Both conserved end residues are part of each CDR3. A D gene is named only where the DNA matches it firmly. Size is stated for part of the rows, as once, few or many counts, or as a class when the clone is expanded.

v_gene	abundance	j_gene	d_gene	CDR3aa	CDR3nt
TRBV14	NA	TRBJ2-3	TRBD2	CASSQGIGLAGDTQYF	TGTGCCAGCAGCCAAGGAATAGGACTAGCGGGAGATACGCAGTATTTT
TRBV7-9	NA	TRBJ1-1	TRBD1	CASSYRGVGNTEAFF	TGTGCCAGCAGCTACAGGGGCGTCGGGAACACTGAAGCTTTCTTT
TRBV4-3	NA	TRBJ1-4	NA	CASSSGTSLREKLFF	TGCGCCAGCAGCTCAGGGACTTCTTTGAGGGAAAAACTGTTTTTT
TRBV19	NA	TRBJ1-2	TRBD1	CASSIDLVGTAYGYTF	TGTGCCAGTAGTATAGACCTCGTTGGGACAGCCTATGGCTACACCTTC
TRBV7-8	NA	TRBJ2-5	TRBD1	CASSLVNRGLGETQYF	TGTGCCAGCAGCTTAGTCAACAGGGGGTTGGGGGAGACCCAGTACTTC
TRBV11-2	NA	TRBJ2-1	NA	CASSPPYSGEQFF	TGTGCCAGCAGCCCTCCATATTCCGGTGAGCAGTTCTTC
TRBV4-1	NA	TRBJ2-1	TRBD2	CASAPREGLYEQFF	TGCGCCAGCGCCCCCCGGGAGGGCCTTTATGAGCAGTTCTTC
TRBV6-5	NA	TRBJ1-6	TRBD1	CASRSGTANSPLHF	TGTGCCAGCAGATCCGGGACAGCCAATTCACCCCTCCACTTT
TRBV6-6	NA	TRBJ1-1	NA	CASSSGNTEAFF	TGTGCCAGCAGTTCTGGCAACACTGAAGCTTTCTTT
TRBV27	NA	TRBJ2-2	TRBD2	CATGLATPGELFF	TGTGCCACCGGACTAGCGACCCCCGGGGAGCTGTTTTTT
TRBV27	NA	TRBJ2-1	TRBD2	CASSFRASGRAAEQFF	TGTGCCAGCAGTTTTCGGGCTAGCGGGAGGGCCGCTGAGCAGTTCTTC
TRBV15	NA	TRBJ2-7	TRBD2	CATSKAGGPSHEQYF	TGTGCCACCAGCAAAGCGGGAGGGCCCTCGCACGAGCAGTACTTC
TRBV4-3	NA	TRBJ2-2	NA	CASSQVIANTGELFF	TGCGCCAGCAGCCAAGTCATAGCGAACACCGGGGAGCTGTTTTTT
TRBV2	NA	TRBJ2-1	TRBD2	CASTGGIYNEQFF	TGTGCCAGCACGGGGGGAATTTACAATGAGCAGTTCTTC
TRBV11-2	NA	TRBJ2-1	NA	CASSSRANEQFF	TGTGCCAGCAGCTCGCGGGCCAATGAGCAGTTCTTC
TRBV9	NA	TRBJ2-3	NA	CASSEAPWRTQYF	TGTGCCAGCAGCGAGGCCCCGTGGAGGACGCAGTATTTT
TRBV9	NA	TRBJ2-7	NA	CASSEGGTVTYEQYF	TGTGCCAGCAGTGAGGGGGGGACAGTGACCTACGAGCAGTACTTC
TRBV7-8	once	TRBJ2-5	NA	CASSLALGAQETQYF	TGTGCCAGCAGCTTAGCGCTTGGGGCCCAAGAGACCCAGTACTTC
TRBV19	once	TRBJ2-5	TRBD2	CASSQAGGFGETQYF	TGTGCCAGTTCTCAAGCGGGGGGGTTTGGAGAGACCCAGTACTTC
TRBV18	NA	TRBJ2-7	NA	CASSPELISGNEQYF	TGTGCCAGCTCACCGGAACTTATATCGGGCAACGAGCAGTACTTC
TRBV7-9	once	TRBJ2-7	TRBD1	CASSGQGYEQYF	TGTGCCAGCAGTGGACAGGGGTACGAGCAGTACTTC
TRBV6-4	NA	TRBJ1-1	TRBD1	CASIPPGQKRDTEAFF	TGTGCCAGCATTCCACCGGGACAGAAAAGGGACACTGAAGCTTTCTTT
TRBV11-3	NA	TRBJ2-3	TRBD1	CASTSGQGADTQYF	TGTGCCAGCACCTCAGGACAGGGGGCAGATACGCAGTATTTT
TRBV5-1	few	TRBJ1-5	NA	CASSLVGGDQPQHF	TGCGCCAGCAGCTTGGTGGGAGGGGATCAGCCCCAGCATTTT
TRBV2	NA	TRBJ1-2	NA	CASSSRGSNYGYTF	TGTGCCAGCAGTTCGCGAGGGTCGAACTATGGCTACACCTTC
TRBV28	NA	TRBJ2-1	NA	CASSPPPSSYNEQFF	TGTGCCAGCAGTCCGCCGCCAAGCTCCTACAATGAGCAGTTCTTC
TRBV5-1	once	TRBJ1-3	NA	CASSLAGARSGNTIYF	TGCGCCAGCAGCTTGGCCGGGGCGCGCTCTGGAAACACCATATATTTT
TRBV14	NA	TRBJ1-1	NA	CASSQERPPRTEAFF	TGTGCCAGCAGCCAAGAGAGGCCCCCGAGGACTGAAGCTTTCTTT
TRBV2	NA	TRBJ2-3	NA	CASSDWSPLSFTDTQYF	TGTGCCAGCAGTGATTGGTCTCCGCTCTCCTTCACAGATACGCAGTATTTT
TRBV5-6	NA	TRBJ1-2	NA	CASSLEGLGGYGYTF	TGTGCCAGCAGCTTGGAAGGCCTTGGCGGCTATGGCTACACCTTC
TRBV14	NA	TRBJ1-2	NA	CASSQVYVYGYTF	TGTGCCAGCAGCCAAGTGTACGTCTATGGCTACACCTTC
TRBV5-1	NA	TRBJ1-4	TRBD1	CASSPGQGAANEKLFF	TGCGCCAGCAGCCCGGGACAGGGTGCAGCTAATGAAAAACTGTTTTTT
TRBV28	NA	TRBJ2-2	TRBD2	CASLWGGATGELFF	TGTGCCAGCCTCTGGGGAGGGGCCACCGGGGAGCTGTTTTTT
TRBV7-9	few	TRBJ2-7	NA	CASSLDGDEQYF	TGTGCCAGCAGCTTAGACGGGGACGAGCAGTACTTC
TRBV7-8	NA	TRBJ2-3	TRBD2	CASSRRLAGGFTDTQYF	TGTGCCAGCAGCCGACGACTAGCGGGAGGGTTCACAGATACGCAGTATTTT
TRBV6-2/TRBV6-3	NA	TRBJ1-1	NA	CASSYERRVNTEAFF	TGTGCCAGCAGTTACGAACGACGGGTGAACACTGAAGCTTTCTTT
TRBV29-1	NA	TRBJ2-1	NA	CSVAPRVDGNNEQFF	TGCAGCGTTGCCCCCAGGGTCGACGGGAACAATGAGCAGTTCTTC
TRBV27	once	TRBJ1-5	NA	CASSFLASNQPQHF	TGTGCCAGCAGTTTCTTGGCGAGCAATCAGCCCCAGCATTTT
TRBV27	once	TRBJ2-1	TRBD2	CASSLGLAGVYEQFF	TGTGCCAGCAGCCTCGGTTTAGCGGGAGTCTATGAGCAGTTCTTC
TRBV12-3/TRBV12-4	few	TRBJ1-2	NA	CASSTTANYGYTF	TGTGCCAGCAGCACCACAGCTAACTATGGCTACACCTTC
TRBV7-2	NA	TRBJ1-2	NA	CASSLEGGGPYGYTF	TGTGCCAGCAGCTTAGAGGGAGGGGGACCCTATGGCTACACCTTC
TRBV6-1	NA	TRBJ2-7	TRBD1	CASSEWGQGPYEQYF	TGTGCCAGCAGTGAATGGGGACAGGGCCCCTACGAGCAGTACTTC
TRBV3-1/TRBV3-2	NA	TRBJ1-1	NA	CASSQGSRGGRTEAFF	TGTGCCAGCAGCCAAGGGTCGAGGGGAGGAAGGACTGAAGCTTTCTTT
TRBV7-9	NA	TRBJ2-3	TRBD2	CASSLAGTSGDTQYF	TGTGCCAGCAGCTTAGCCGGGACTAGCGGAGATACGCAGTATTTT
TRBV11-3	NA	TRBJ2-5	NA	CASSLRVSETQYF	TGTGCCAGCAGCTTGAGGGTATCAGAGACCCAGTACTTC
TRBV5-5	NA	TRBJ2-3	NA	CASSLVGRVSTDTQYF	TGTGCCAGCAGCTTGGTAGGCAGGGTAAGCACAGATACGCAGTATTTT
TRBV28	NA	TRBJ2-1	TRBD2	CASSPGTPGLAGEQFF	TGTGCCAGCAGTCCCGGAACACCAGGACTAGCGGGTGAGCAGTTCTTC
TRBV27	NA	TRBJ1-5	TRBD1	CASNLRAGGAGQPQHF	TGTGCCAGCAACCTCCGGGCAGGGGGCGCGGGGCAGCCCCAGCATTTT
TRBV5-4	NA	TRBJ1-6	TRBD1	CASSQRTGSYNSPLHF	TGTGCCAGCAGCCAGCGGACAGGCTCCTATAATTCACCCCTCCACTTT
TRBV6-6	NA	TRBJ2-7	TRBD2	CASSYTLAASEQYF	TGTGCCAGCAGTTACACCCTAGCGGCTAGTGAGCAGTACTTC
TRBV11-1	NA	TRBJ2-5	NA	CASSPDGAGETQYF	TGTGCCAGCAGCCCGGATGGGGCCGGAGAGACCCAGTACTTC
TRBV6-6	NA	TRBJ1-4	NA	CASGRGVDEKLFF	TGTGCCAGCGGACGGGGGGTCGATGAAAAACTGTTTTTT
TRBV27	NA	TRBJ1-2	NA	CASSLSNTGYDGYTF	TGTGCCAGCAGTTTATCTAATACAGGGTATGATGGCTACACCTTC
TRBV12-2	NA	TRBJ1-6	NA	CASRLAGTSGGMALHF	TGTGCAAGTCGCTTAGCCGGGACATCAGGGGGGATGGCCCTCCACTTT
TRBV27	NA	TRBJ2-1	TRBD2	CASSPWTSGSVPHNEQFF	TGTGCCAGCAGCCCCTGGACTAGCGGGAGTGTCCCACACAATGAGCAGTTCTTC
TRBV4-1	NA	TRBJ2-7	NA	CASSQVAGQSYEQYF	TGCGCCAGCAGCCAAGTCGCGGGTCAATCCTACGAGCAGTACTTC
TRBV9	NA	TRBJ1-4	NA	CASSRGQPNEKLFF	TGTGCCAGCAGCCGAGGACAGCCTAATGAAAAACTGTTTTTT